The rows below give T cell receptor beta chains drawn from one sample of a study of blood T cell repertoires in COVID-19. Clones were read by immunoSEQ multiplex PCR, and TCRdb kept only the in-frame ones, dropping some. The sample lists over 100,000 clones; about 91% were seen once. Specimen: peripheral blood. These receptors all come from a man aged 50-60 years with acute or convalescent COVID-19. The conserved cysteine and the conserved F or W are not part of the CDR3 here. A D gene is named only where the DNA matches it firmly.

d_call j_call v_call cdr3_aa
NA TRBJ1-3 TRBV9 ASSFRGAGNTIY
TRBD2 TRBJ2-1 TRBV5-4 ASSLPGLAGVIEQF
TRBD1 TRBJ1-4 TRBV5-1 ASSTTGASGEKLF
TRBD1 TRBJ1-3 TRBV5-1 ASSAGQGGNTIY
NA TRBJ2-2 TRBV5-1 ASSLTVRDTGELF
TRBD1 TRBJ1-2 TRBV5-6 ASSYGTGQTSNYGYT
TRBD2 TRBJ2-1 TRBV10-2 ASKRGLAGDGYNEQF
NA TRBJ2-7 TRBV11-1 ASSLGASRGYEQY
TRBD2 TRBJ2-7 TRBV6-5 ASSRSGYLYEQY
NA TRBJ2-1 TRBV5-1 ASSLRTDTYNEQF
NA TRBJ2-6 TRBV9 ASSVDLRITLSGANVLT
TRBD2 TRBJ2-3 TRBV3-1/TRBV3-2 ASSPASGGPRSPQY
NA TRBJ2-7 TRBV6-5 ASRDYSYEQY
NA TRBJ1-1 TRBV5-1 ASSLSQGVIAEAF
TRBD2 TRBJ2-1 TRBV10-1 ASSRPGLAGDVAYNEQF